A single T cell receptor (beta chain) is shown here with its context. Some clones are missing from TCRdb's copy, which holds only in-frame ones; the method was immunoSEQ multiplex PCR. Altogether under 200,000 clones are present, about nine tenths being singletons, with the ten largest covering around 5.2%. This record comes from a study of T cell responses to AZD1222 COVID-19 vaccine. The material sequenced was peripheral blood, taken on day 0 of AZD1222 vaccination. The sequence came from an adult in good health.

The chain's CDR3 is CAYPEPGVGGYTF. DNA for the CDR3: TGTGCCTACCCAGAACCCGGGGTGGGGGGCTACACCTTC. The gene calls are TRBV30 and TRBJ1-2; D is unresolved. The CDR3 has 13 residues. V shed 7 bases and J shed 8 bases, with 20 bases lying between them. Per the germline V gene, CDR1 is GTSNPN and CDR2 is SVGIG (reference sequence).